This T cell receptor beta chain was captured in a study of shared clonotypes between healthy human individuals. Study context: The study used three CD4 naive, three CD4 memory, two CD8 naive and one CD8 memory plate per donor.

V lost 2 bases, J lost 4 bases, and 9 bases lay in between. Germline V gene sequence: CDR1 SGHDT, CDR2 YYEEEE. CDR3 length: 14 amino acids. Positive CCR7 selection of CD45RO-negative cells yielded the naive CD8 cells, and terminally differentiated effector memory CD45RA+ cells were excluded. Donors included only healthy HIV-negative adults lacking recent acute infections or vaccinations. Generated by immunoSEQ multiplex PCR, the TCRdb table keeps only in-frame clones and is missing some. The data contain roughly 590,000 clones, nearly 97% of them singletons. This clone was seen once. The sequence was collected from a woman under 40 in good health. The chain is built from TRBV5-6 and TRBJ1-4; maybe TRBD1 (6 bases). Sequencing input: naive CD8+ T cells sorted from blood. The CDR3 region has the DNA TGTGCCAGCAGCTTAGCAGGGGTTAATGAAAAACTGTTTTTT. Its translation: CASSLAGVNEKLFF.